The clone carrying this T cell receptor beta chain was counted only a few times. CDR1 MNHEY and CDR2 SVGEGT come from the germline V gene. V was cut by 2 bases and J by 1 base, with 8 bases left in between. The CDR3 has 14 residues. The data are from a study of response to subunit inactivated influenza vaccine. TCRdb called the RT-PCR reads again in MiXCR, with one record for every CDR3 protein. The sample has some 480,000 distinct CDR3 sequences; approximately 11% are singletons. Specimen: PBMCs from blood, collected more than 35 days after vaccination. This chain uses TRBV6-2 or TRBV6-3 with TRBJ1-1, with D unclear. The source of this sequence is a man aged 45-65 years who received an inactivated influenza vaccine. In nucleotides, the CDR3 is TGTGCCAGCAGTTACGGCATAGCGAACACTGAAGCTTTCTTT. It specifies CASSYGIANTEAFF.